A single count supports the clone carrying this T cell receptor beta chain. Its antigen is as yet unknown. This entry comes from a study of OX40 agonist ivuxolimab in advanced cancers. Turning to the study itself: Three patients, one with hepatocellular carcinoma and two with cutaneous melanoma, responded partially. Broader study findings: Certain nonresponders likewise exhibited a low normalized T-cell clonal expansion.

Here immunoSEQ multiplex PCR was the method, and the copy in TCRdb shows in-frame clones only, minus some. Found here are tens of thousands of clones, roughly four fifths of them singletons; the top ten hold roughly 0.4%. Trimming took 0 bases from V and 1 from J, leaving 15 bases between them. CDR3 size: 17 residues. Germline-derived CDR1 and CDR2 are SGHTA and FQGNSA. V gene TRBV7-2 combines with J gene TRBJ1-1, with a possible D match to TRBD1 (5 bases). The input for sequencing was CD4+ or CD8+ T cells sorted from blood, taken in a trial of the OX40 agonist ivuxolimab. This TCR came from an adult with an advanced solid tumor such as melanoma, head and neck, liver or kidney cancer. The CDR3 sequence: CASSLALPGLSNTEAFF. The CDR3 DNA reads TGTGCCAGCAGCTTAGCGCTTCCGGGACTGTCGAACACTGAAGCTTTCTTT.